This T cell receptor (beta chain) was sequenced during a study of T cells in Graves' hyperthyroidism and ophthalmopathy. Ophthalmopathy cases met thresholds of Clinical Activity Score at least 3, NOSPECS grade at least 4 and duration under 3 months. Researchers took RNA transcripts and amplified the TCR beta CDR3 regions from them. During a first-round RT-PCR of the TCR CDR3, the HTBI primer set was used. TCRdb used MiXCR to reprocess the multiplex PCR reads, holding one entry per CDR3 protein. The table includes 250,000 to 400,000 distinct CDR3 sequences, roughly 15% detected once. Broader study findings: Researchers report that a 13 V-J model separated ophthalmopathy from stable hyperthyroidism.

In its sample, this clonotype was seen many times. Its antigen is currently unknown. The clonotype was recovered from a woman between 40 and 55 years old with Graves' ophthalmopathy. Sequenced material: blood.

The CDR3: CASSREYNSPLHF. DNA for the CDR3: TGTGCCAGCAGCCGGGAATATAATTCACCCCTCCACTTT. The chain couples TRBV16 to TRBJ1-6; no firm D call. Trimming removed 4 bases at V and 4 bases at J, with 5 bases between. Germline values: CDR1 KGHSY, CDR2 FQNENV. The CDR3 contains 13 residues.